The 24 T cell receptor beta chains presented below share a single source sample, sequenced in a study of T cells in Graves' hyperthyroidism and ophthalmopathy. The investigators amplified TCR beta CDR3 regions from RNA transcripts. TCR CDR3 underwent first-round RT-PCR with the HTBI primer set. TCRdb reprocessed the multiplex PCR reads via MiXCR and lists one record per CDR3 protein. The sample has some 420,000 distinct CDR3 sequences, around 15% seen once. The sample comprised blood. All receptors come from a woman aged 18-29 years with Graves' hyperthyroidism.

This clonotype was seen only a few times. The chain joins TRBV28 to TRBJ2-1, with no clear D. In germline, CDR1 is MDHEN, CDR2 SYDVKM. The CDR3 spans 12 residues. V was trimmed by 2 bases and J by 6 bases, leaving 5 bases between them. Here the CDR3 reads CASSLQRNEQFF. The CDR3 bases are TGTGCCAGCAGTTTACAGCGCAATGAGCAGTTCTTC.

There are a few counts of this clonotype. The chain uses TRBV20-1 and TRBJ2-1; perhaps TRBD1 as D (6 bases). The V end was cut by 1 base, the J end by 7 bases, with 11 bases between. This CDR3 is 13 amino acids long. From germline, CDR1 is DFQATT and CDR2 SNEGSKA (reference sequence). This chain's CDR3 is CSARGGRNNEQFF. Written as DNA, the CDR3 is TGCAGTGCTAGAGGGGGGCGGAATAATGAGCAGTTCTTC.

This clonotype has ten or more counts. This CDR3 is CASSLLSGRPYEQFF. In DNA, the CDR3 is TGTGCCAGCAGTTTACTTAGCGGGAGGCCCTATGAGCAGTTCTTC. This rearrangement joins TRBV27 to TRBJ2-1; TRBD2 aligns across 10 bases. The germline V gene has CDR1 MNHEY and CDR2 SMNVEV (reference sequence). CDR3 length: 15 residues. The V segment lost 2 bases and the J segment 8 bases; nucleotides outside the gene matches: 6.

This clonotype appeared a single time. This rearrangement joins TRBV10-3 to TRBJ2-2, with 8 bases matching TRBD1. Trimming took 5 bases from V and 0 from J; bases not matched to a gene: 5. The CDR3 runs to 16 residues. Germline values: CDR1 ENHRY, CDR2 SYGVKD. CDR3 bases: TGTGCCATCAGTCCCGGGACAGGATCGAACACCGGGGAGCTGTTTTTT. Protein: CAISPGTGSNTGELFF.

In its sample, this clonotype was seen many times. This chain connects TRBV12-3 or TRBV12-4 to TRBJ1-2, with a possible D match to TRBD1 (5 bases). There are 14 residues in the CDR3. V was trimmed by 6 bases and J by 0 bases, leaving 11 bases between them. CDR3 DNA sequence: TGTGCCAGCAGCTGGGGGGGAACTAACTATGGCTACACCTTC. Its protein product is CASSWGGTNYGYTF.

Ten or more counts support this clonotype. CDR3 sequence (DNA): TGTGCCAGCACGGTGGGGACATGGTCTGGGGCCAACGTCCTGACTTTC. It specifies CASTVGTWSGANVLTF. The gene calls are TRBV28 and TRBJ2-6, with D possibly being TRBD1 (6 bases). V was cut by 7 bases and J by 1 base, with 14 bases left in between. The CDR3 is made up of 16 amino acids. CDR1 is MDHEN, CDR2 SYDVKM, per germline.

This clonotype was seen many times. The chain is built from TRBV12-3 or TRBV12-4 and TRBJ2-2, with D possibly TRBD2 on 5 matching bases. Trimming shortened V by 6 bases and J by 5 bases, and 10 bases separated the two germline ends. The CDR3 is 13 amino acids. DNA for the CDR3: TGTGCCAGCAGCCTACTAGAAACCGGGGAGCTGTTTTTT. It is translated as CASSLLETGELFF.

This clonotype was found many times. The chain has TRBV2 and TRBJ2-2; 8 bases align to TRBD1. The CDR3 runs 16 residues. Per germline, CDR1 SNHLY and CDR2 FYNNEI. J gave up 5 bases and V 3 bases, and 8 bases lay outside the gene matches. CDR3 DNA sequence: TGTGCCAGCAGTGATGGGGGCAGGGGGCTGACCGGGGAGCTGTTTTTT. This encodes CASSDGGRGLTGELFF.

This clonotype was seen many times. CDR3 region: CASSPTGNYGYTF. The CDR3 DNA follows: TGTGCCAGCAGCCCGACAGGGAACTATGGCTACACCTTC. The chain has TRBV3-1 and TRBJ1-2; 7 bases map to TRBD1. CDR1 is LGHDT, CDR2 YNNKEL, per germline (reference sequence). The CDR3 totals 13 residues. The junction had 1 base not matched to a gene; V was cut back by 4 bases and J by 2 bases.

In its sample, this clonotype was seen many times. The chain couples TRBV2 to TRBJ2-4; the match to TRBD1 covers 9 bases. Germline CDR1 is SNHLY and CDR2 is FYNNEI. J was trimmed by 2 bases and V by 4 bases; bases with no gene match: 9. CDR3 size: 17 residues. CDR3 region: CASSVIQGAHSKNIQYF. In nucleotides, the CDR3 is TGTGCCAGCAGTGTAATACAGGGGGCGCATTCCAAAAACATTCAGTACTTC.

This clonotype appeared a few times. This chain's CDR3 is CASSPLRTSGSGETQYF. The CDR3 coding sequence is TGTGCCAGCTCACCGCTCCGGACTAGCGGGAGTGGAGAGACCCAGTACTTC. The rearrangement joins TRBV18 to TRBJ2-5; 13 bases line up with TRBD2. V lost 3 bases, J lost 4 bases, and 8 bases stayed unmatched. Germline V gives CDR1 KGHSH, CDR2 LQKENI. The CDR3 spans 17 residues. Full variable domain (rest looked up from reference TRBV18 and TRBJ2-5): NAGVMQNPRHLVRRRGQEARLRCSPMKGHSHVYWYRQLPEEGLKFMVYLQKENIIDESGMPKERFSAEFPKEGPSILRIQQVVRGDSAAYFCASSPLRTSGSGETQYFGPGTRLLVL.

This clonotype was counted ten times or more. The chain uses TRBV20-1 and TRBJ2-7; D possibly matches TRBD1 or TRBD2 (6 bases each). This CDR3 region has 14 residues. Germline CDR1 and CDR2: DFQATT and SNEGSKA (reference sequence). The V end lost 6 bases, the J end lost 1 base, and 16 bases lay between the germline ends. For the CDR3, the DNA is TGCAGTGCACAAGACAGGCGGGGTTCCTACGAGCAGTACTTC. It is translated as CSAQDRRGSYEQYF.

This clonotype has ten or more counts. This chain connects TRBV20-1 to TRBJ2-3; the match to TRBD2 covers 9 bases. The CDR3 is 17 residues long. Trimming at V came to 1 base and at J to 4 bases, leaving 12 bases not matched to a gene. Per germline, CDR1 DFQATT and CDR2 SNEGSKA (reference sequence). Here the CDR3 DNA reads TGCAGTGCTAGAGGATCCGGGGTAGCGGGAGTAGCAGATACGCAGTATTTT. This translates into CSARGSGVAGVADTQYF.

This chain links TRBV19 with TRBJ1-5, with a possible D match to TRBD1 (6 bases). From germline, CDR1 is LNHDA and CDR2 SQIVND (reference sequence). V shed 6 bases and J shed 7 bases, with 19 bases lying between them. The CDR3 is made up of 15 amino acids. CDR3 region: CASSGQGIERQPQHF. For the CDR3, the DNA is TGTGCCAGTAGCGGGCAGGGGATAGAGCGGCAGCCCCAGCATTTT.

This clonotype appeared a few times. The chain links TRBV3-1 to TRBJ1-4, with D maybe TRBD1 (5 bases). With 0 bases removed from V and 5 bases from J, the gap between germline ends came to 7 bases. The CDR3 has 14 amino acids. Per the germline V gene, CDR1 is LGHDT and CDR2 is YNNKEL (reference sequence). The chain's CDR3 is CASSQDQGNEKLFF. CDR3 DNA: TGTGCCAGCAGCCAAGACCAGGGCAATGAAAAACTGTTTTTT. The complete variable domain, with remaining parts taken from reference TRBV3-1 and TRBJ1-4, reads DTAVSQTPKYLVTQMGNDKSIKCEQNLGHDTMYWYKQDSKKFLKIMFSYNNKELIINETVPNRFSPKSPDKAHLNLHINSLELGDSAVYFCASSQDQGNEKLFFGSGTQLSVL.

The table lists this clonotype with many counts. This chain joins TRBV11-1 and TRBJ2-1; unclear D gene. V dropped 3 bases and J dropped 5 bases, with 8 bases sitting between them. The CDR3 has 13 amino acids. Germline CDR1 SGHAT, CDR2 FQDESV (reference sequence). In nucleotides, the CDR3 is TGTGCCAGCAGCTTCCCAGTCAACAATGAGCAGTTCTTC. It codes for CASSFPVNNEQFF.

This clonotype appeared many times. V is TRBV28 and J is TRBJ2-3; D is uncertain. Trimming shortened V by 1 base and J by 0 bases, and 11 bases separated the two germline ends. The CDR3 is 16 amino acids. Germline V CDR1 and CDR2: MDHEN, SYDVKM. The CDR3 DNA is TGTGCCAGCAGTTTATTAGGCTCAGCTAGCACAGATACGCAGTATTTT. This gives the protein CASSLLGSASTDTQYF.

The sample holds many counts of this clonotype. The chain joins TRBV28 to TRBJ2-7, with 7 bases fitting TRBD1. V gave up 5 bases and J gave up 5 bases; unmatched junction bases: 3. The germline V gene encodes CDR1 MDHEN and CDR2 SYDVKM. The CDR3 loop spans 12 amino acids. The CDR3 region has the DNA TGTGCCAGCAGTACAACAGGGGACGAGCAGTACTTC. This encodes CASSTTGDEQYF.

This clonotype was counted at least ten times. The CDR3: CASSPRRGTLGAEQYF. The DNA of the CDR3 is TGTGCCAGCAGCCCCCGTCGCGGGACCCTGGGCGCCGAGCAGTACTTC. The chain employs TRBV7-9 and TRBJ2-7; TRBD2 is a possible D gene (6 bases). Germline CDR1 reads SEHNR; CDR2 reads FQNEAQ (reference sequence). Trimming shortened V by 5 bases and J by 6 bases, and 23 bases separated the two germline ends. The CDR3 sequence is 16 residues long.

This chain connects TRBV20-1 to TRBJ2-1; 7 nucleotides line up with TRBD1. The germline V gene encodes CDR1 DFQATT and CDR2 SNEGSKA (reference sequence). V shed 3 bases and J 7 bases; nucleotides not matched to a gene: 6. This CDR3 is built from 13 residues. This CDR3 is CSASGTGDNEQFF. CDR3 DNA: TGCAGTGCTAGCGGAACAGGGGATAATGAGCAGTTCTTC.

The sample holds many counts of this clonotype. The rearrangement uses TRBV12-3 or TRBV12-4 and TRBJ2-7; D remains ambiguous. V was clipped by 2 bases and J by 2 bases, with 7 bases between them. This CDR3 has 13 residues. CDR3 in DNA: TGTGCCAGCAGTTTACTAGTCGCCTACGAGCAGTACTTC. It codes for CASSLLVAYEQYF.

At least ten counts were recorded for this clonotype. The V call is TRBV20-1, the J call TRBJ2-7, with 10 bases fitting TRBD2. This CDR3 is built from 15 residues. Germline-derived CDR1 and CDR2 are DFQATT and SNEGSKA (reference sequence). J gave up 4 bases and V 3 bases, and 9 bases lay outside the gene matches. In nucleotides, the CDR3 is TGCAGTGCTAGCCCTCCTAGCGGGAGTAAGTACGAGCAGTACTTC. This codes for CSASPPSGSKYEQYF.

This clonotype has only a few counts. This sequence may be a read error, since a much larger clone differs from it by one base. Here the CDR3 DNA reads TGTGCCAGCAGCCAGGGACAGGTTAATTCACCCCTCCACTTT. It is translated as CASSQGQVNSPLHF. This chain joins TRBV7-9 and TRBJ1-6; 8 nucleotides align to TRBD1. Per the germline V gene, CDR1 is SEHNR and CDR2 is FQNEAQ (reference sequence). V was pared by 5 bases and J by 6 bases, with 3 bases of the junction left unmatched. The CDR3 contains 14 residues.

This clonotype was detected ten times or more. The chain is built from TRBV7-8 and TRBJ1-2; TRBD1 aligns across 8 bases. The CDR3 has 14 residues. Germline values: CDR1 SGHVS, CDR2 FQNEAQ. The V gene end was trimmed by 1 base and the J gene end by 6 bases; junction bases not matched to a gene: 4. The CDR3 sequence is CASSLDRQGHGYTF. As DNA, the CDR3 is TGTGCCAGCAGCTTAGACCGACAGGGGCATGGCTACACCTTC.